This T cell receptor beta chain was recovered during a study of CD8+ T cells in alopecia areata. Regarding the study as a whole: Tofacitinib significantly lowered scalp clonality and expanded CD8+ clones among the top 100. Clonality exceeded that of normal scalp in lesional scalp, most notably in alopecia totalis/universalis. Persistence in scalp and blood during tofacitinib was observed for many expanded lesional clones.

After isolation, RNA underwent reverse transcription to generate cDNA as the sequencing template. Clones were read by immunoSEQ multiplex PCR, and TCRdb kept only the in-frame ones, dropping some. The data hold under 200,000 clones, with less than 80% observed a single time. Concerning this clone: Its antigen is undetermined.

Treatment given: oral pan-JAK inhibitor, 5-10 mg twice daily. J gave up 0 bases and V 3 bases, and 5 bases lay outside the gene matches. This CDR3 has 17 residues. CDR1 and CDR2 (germline): SEHNR, FQNEAQ (reference sequence). Sequenced here: CD4+ T cells sorted from blood, sampled at week 24, from a patient treated with tofacitinib. The sequence derives from a human donor with alopecia areata. This chain uses TRBV7-9 with TRBJ2-6; 7 bases fit TRBD1. The CDR3 spells CASSFSQGVSGANVLTF. As DNA, the CDR3 is TGTGCCAGCAGCTTCTCCCAGGGGGTCTCTGGGGCCAACGTCCTGACTTTC.